This T cell receptor beta chain stems from a study of control samples from healthy donors and cancer patients. The CDR3 has 11 amino acids. From germline, CDR1 is LGHDT and CDR2 YNNKEL (reference sequence). V lost 1 base and J lost 11, with 8 bases in between. The method was immunoSEQ multiplex PCR; TCRdb's version includes in-frame clones alone and lacks a portion of them. Here the sample spans some 150,000 clones, around 91% being singletons. This rearrangement joins TRBV3-1 (or the pseudogene TRBV3-2) to TRBJ1-1; tentatively, D is TRBD1 (6 bases). The sequenced material came from blood. The TCR comes from a woman younger than 45 in good health. The CDR3 loop reads CASSQVGGAFF. CDR3 in DNA: TGTGCCAGCAGCCAAGTAGGGGGGGCTTTCTTT.